This TCR beta chain was documented in a study of T cell repertoires in cytomegalovirus infection. This clonotype has ten or more counts. Its target is not known. A single record per CDR3 protein comes from TCRdb applying MiXCR to the reads. The sample yields hundreds of thousands of distinct CDR3 sequences, about 33% seen once. The sample in question was cultured CD8+ T cells from PBMCs, obtained from culture after CMV antigen stimulation. This receptor was obtained from a human donor in good health (CMV status not recorded). Some clones in this sample may be carry-over from other donors' samples.

This chain's CDR3 is CASSSVWRGGNNEQFF. The CDR3 DNA reads as TGTGCCAGCAGCTCGGTTTGGCGGGGGGGTAACAATGAGCAGTTCTTC. This chain links TRBV7-2 with TRBJ2-1, with 9 positions matching TRBD2. Germline V gene sequence: CDR1 SGHTA, CDR2 FQGNSA. The J segment lost 5 bases and the V segment lost 4 bases, leaving 9 bases of the junction unmatched. The CDR3 spans 16 residues.